This TCR beta chain appears in the sequencing data of a study of Ad26.COV2.S vaccination and SARS-CoV-2 variants. This clone was observed a handful of times. Libraries were prepared by immunoSEQ multiplex PCR; TCRdb keeps only in-frame clonotypes and omits some of them. The table lists around 370,000 clones, about 85% of them singletons, with 2.5% to 3.5% in the top ten. Treatment defined: 15 to 20 received Ad26.COV2.S at low or high dose, single or two shots; about five received placebo; per-sample allocation not given. The samples date from day 63 after the first vaccine or placebo injection. The individual, an adult aged 18-55 years, was a donor in Boston. Trimming stripped 1 base from V and 4 bases from J, with 10 bases between. The CDR3 runs to 15 residues. Germline V gene lookup returns CDR1 LNHNV and CDR2 YYDKDF (reference sequence).

The material sequenced was peripheral blood, taken in a trial of Ad26.COV2.S vaccine versus placebo. The chain employs TRBV15 and TRBJ1-4; D call uncertain. This clonotype originated in a person between 18 and 65 years old who received the Ad26.COV2.S COVID-19 vaccine or a placebo. The CDR3 sequence is CATSRGNGNNEKLFF. DNA for the CDR3: TGTGCCACCAGCAGAGGTAACGGAAATAATGAAAAACTGTTTTTT. Full variable domain (outside the CDR3, taken from reference TRBV15 and TRBJ1-4): DAMVIQNPRYQVTQFGKPVTLSCSQTLNHNVMYWYQQKSSQAPKLLFHYYDKDFNNEADTPDNFQSRRPNTSFCFLDIRSPGLGDTAMYLCATSRGNGNNEKLFFGSGTQLSVL.